The 12 T cell receptor beta chains presented below share a single source sample, sequenced in a study of blood T cell repertoires in COVID-19. Repertoires were generated with immunoSEQ multiplex PCR, while TCRdb's copy carries only in-frame clones and drops some. The sample records 130,000 to 150,000 clones, 88% being singletons. The sequenced material came from peripheral blood. These receptors all come from a man between 45 and 60 years old with active or convalescent COVID-19.

The CDR3 loop is CATLGKNIQYF. CDR3 in DNA: TGTGCCACTCTAGGCAAAAACATTCAGTACTTC. The V gene is TRBV2, the J gene TRBJ2-4, with unresolved D. The ends were cut back, 10 bases at V and 3 bases at J, with 7 bases in the middle. Germline V gives CDR1 SNHLY, CDR2 FYNNEI. The CDR3 contains 11 residues.

The chain recombines TRBV3-1 (or the pseudogene TRBV3-2) with TRBJ2-3; D not resolved. This CDR3 region has 16 residues. Looked up from germline, CDR1 is LGHDT and CDR2 is YNNKEL (reference sequence). Between the trimmed V and J ends, which lost 6 bases and 4 bases, there was a span of 20 bases. The CDR3 sequence: CASSPRLETGADTQYF. CDR3 DNA sequence: TGTGCCAGCAGTCCTCGTTTGGAGACGGGTGCAGATACGCAGTATTTT.

The V and J genes are TRBV19 and TRBJ2-1; 11 bases align to TRBD2. The V and J ends lost 11 bases and 7 bases, in that order; junction bases with no gene match: 10. From germline, CDR1 is LNHDA and CDR2 SQIVND (reference sequence). The CDR3 sequence is 14 residues long. CDR3 DNA sequence: TGTGCCTCCCAAAGGCTAGCGGGAGGTAATGAGCAGTTCTTC. This sequence encodes CASQRLAGGNEQFF.

V usage is TRBV9 and J usage is TRBJ2-1; 7 bases line up with TRBD1. The V gene end was trimmed by 4 bases and the J gene end by 3 bases; junction bases not matched to a gene: 7. The CDR3 covers 15 residues. Per germline, CDR1 SGDLS and CDR2 YYNGEE. CDR3 sequence: CASSRTGADYNEQFF. The CDR3 region has the DNA TGTGCCAGCAGCAGAACAGGGGCGGACTACAATGAGCAGTTCTTC.

This clone was recorded once. The rearrangement uses TRBV28 and TRBJ2-5; TRBD1 matches 9 bases. The germline CDR1 and CDR2 sequences are MDHEN and SYDVKM. This CDR3 comprises 16 residues. V gave up 6 bases and J gave up 4 bases; unmatched junction bases: 12. The CDR3 loop reads CASSQPGTGTRETQYF. In nucleotides, the CDR3 is TGTGCCAGCAGCCAACCGGGGACAGGGACGAGAGAGACCCAGTACTTC.

This clone occurred once. The chain combines TRBV2 with TRBJ2-5; TRBD2 matches 7 bases. Germline CDR1 SNHLY, CDR2 FYNNEI. The CDR3 extends over 16 amino acids. V shed 5 bases and J 5 bases; nucleotides not matched to a gene: 14. The CDR3: CASSTNAGLSGETQYF. The CDR3 DNA reads TGTGCCAGCAGTACCAATGCGGGACTATCAGGGGAGACCCAGTACTTC.

The genes are TRBV5-5 and TRBJ2-7, with TRBD1 as a possible D gene (6 bases). Per germline, CDR1 SGHKS and CDR2 YYEKEE (reference sequence). The V end lost 2 bases, the J end lost 0 bases, and 9 bases lay between the germline ends. The CDR3 contains 14 residues. CDR3 amino acids: CASSFNRVSYEQYF. The CDR3 DNA reads as TGTGCCAGCAGCTTCAACAGGGTCTCCTACGAGCAGTACTTC.

This chain joins TRBV7-6 and TRBJ2-2, with a weak D call TRBD1 (5 bases). This CDR3 contains 16 residues. V shed 2 bases and J shed 4 bases, with 14 bases lying between them. CDR1 and CDR2 (germline): SGHVS, FNYEAQ. The CDR3 DNA is TGTGCCAGCAGCTTATATGGGGCAGGTGGCACCGGGGAGCTGTTTTTT. Translation gives CASSLYGAGGTGELFF.

The CDR3 bases are TGTGCCAGCAGCCAAGATATATTAGCGGGAGCGGATACGCAGTATTTT. This translates into CASSQDILAGADTQYF. This rearrangement joins TRBV4-2 to TRBJ2-3; 9 bases line up with TRBD2. Germline V gene lookup returns CDR1 LGHNA and CDR2 YNFKEQ. The CDR3 loop spans 16 amino acids. J lost 6 bases, V lost 0 bases, and 7 bases had no gene match.

This chain connects TRBV7-9 to TRBJ1-1, with TRBD1 matching 8 bases. V lost 5 bases, J lost 6 bases, and 5 bases stayed unmatched. Germline CDR1 and CDR2: SEHNR and FQNEAQ (reference sequence). The CDR3 runs to 13 residues. CDR3 DNA: TGTGCCAGCAGCGTCCAGGGGGCCGCTGAAGCTTTCTTT. Translated, it gives CASSVQGAAEAFF.

The V gene is TRBV14, the J gene TRBJ1-5; no firm D call. Deletions cut 2 bases from V and 8 bases from J, with 10 bases between. Per the germline V gene, CDR1 is SGHDN and CDR2 is FVKESK. This CDR3 comprises 13 residues. The CDR3 DNA follows: TGTGCCAGCAGCCAAAACGCCGGGGAGCCCCAGCATTTT. This translates into CASSQNAGEPQHF.

This chain connects TRBV4-3 to TRBJ2-7; D may be TRBD1 (6 bases). The length of the CDR3 is 15 residues. Germline V gives CDR1 LGHNA, CDR2 YSLEER. Trimming left V 0 bases short and J 4 bases short, with 13 bases between. The CDR3 sequence is CASSQDKAGEYEQYF. CDR3 in DNA: TGCGCCAGCAGCCAAGATAAAGCAGGGGAATACGAGCAGTACTTC.